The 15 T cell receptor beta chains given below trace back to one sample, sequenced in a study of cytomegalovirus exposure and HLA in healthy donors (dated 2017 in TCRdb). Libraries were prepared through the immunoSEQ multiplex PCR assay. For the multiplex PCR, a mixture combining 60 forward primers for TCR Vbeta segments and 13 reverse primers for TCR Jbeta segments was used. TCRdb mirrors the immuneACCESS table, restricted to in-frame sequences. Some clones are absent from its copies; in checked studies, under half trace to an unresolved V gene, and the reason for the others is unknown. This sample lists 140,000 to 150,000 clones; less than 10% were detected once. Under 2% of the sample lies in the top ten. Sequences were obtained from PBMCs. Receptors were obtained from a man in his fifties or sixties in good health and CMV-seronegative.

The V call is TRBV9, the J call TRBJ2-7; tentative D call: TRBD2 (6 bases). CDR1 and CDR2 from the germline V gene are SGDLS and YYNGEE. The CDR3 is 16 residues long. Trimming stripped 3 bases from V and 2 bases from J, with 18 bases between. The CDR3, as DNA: TGTGCCAGCAGCGAATTTTTCGGGACTCCTACCTACGAGCAGTACTTC. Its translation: CASSEFFGTPTYEQYF.

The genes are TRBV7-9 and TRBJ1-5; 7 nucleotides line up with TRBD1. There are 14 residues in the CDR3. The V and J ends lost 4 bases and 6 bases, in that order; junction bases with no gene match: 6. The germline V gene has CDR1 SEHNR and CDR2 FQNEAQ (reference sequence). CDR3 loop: CASSSTGVAQPQHF. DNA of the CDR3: TGTGCCAGCAGCTCAACAGGGGTGGCTCAGCCCCAGCATTTT.

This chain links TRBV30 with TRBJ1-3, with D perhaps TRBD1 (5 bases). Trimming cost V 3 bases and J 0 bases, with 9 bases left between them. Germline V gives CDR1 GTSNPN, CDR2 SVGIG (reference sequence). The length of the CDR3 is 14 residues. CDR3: CAWRTVNSGNTIYF. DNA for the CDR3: TGTGCCTGGAGGACAGTCAACTCTGGAAACACCATATATTTT.

CDR3 DNA: TGTGCCAGCAGTCGTTTGGGGAGCGGGAGGGCCGACGAGCAGTACTTC. This codes for CASSRLGSGRADEQYF. The chain links TRBV7-2 to TRBJ2-7; 10 nucleotides line up with TRBD2. The germline gives CDR1 SGHTA, CDR2 FQGNSA. The CDR3 spans 16 residues. J was trimmed by 5 bases and V by 6 bases; bases with no gene match: 13.

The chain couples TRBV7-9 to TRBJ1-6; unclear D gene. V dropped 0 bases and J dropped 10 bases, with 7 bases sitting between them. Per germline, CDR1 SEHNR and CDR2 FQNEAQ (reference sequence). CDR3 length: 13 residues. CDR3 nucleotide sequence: TGTGCCAGCAGCTTAGCGATCGGGTCACCCCTCCACTTT. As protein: CASSLAIGSPLHF.

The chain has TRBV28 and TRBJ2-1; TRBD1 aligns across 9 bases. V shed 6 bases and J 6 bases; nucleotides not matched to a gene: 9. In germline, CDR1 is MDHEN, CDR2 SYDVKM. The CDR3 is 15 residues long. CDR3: CASSSGTGSLNEQFF. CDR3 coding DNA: TGTGCCAGCAGCTCCGGGACAGGGTCCCTCAATGAGCAGTTCTTC.

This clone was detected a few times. The CDR3 nucleotides are TGTGCCAGCAGGGCAGGGGAAGTAGGCTACACCTTC. Amino acid sequence: CASRAGEVGYTF. The genes are TRBV6-5 and TRBJ1-2; maybe TRBD1 (6 bases). This CDR3 region has 12 residues. Germline V gives CDR1 MNHEY, CDR2 SVGAGI. The V end lost 6 bases, the J end lost 8 bases, and 13 bases lay between the germline ends.

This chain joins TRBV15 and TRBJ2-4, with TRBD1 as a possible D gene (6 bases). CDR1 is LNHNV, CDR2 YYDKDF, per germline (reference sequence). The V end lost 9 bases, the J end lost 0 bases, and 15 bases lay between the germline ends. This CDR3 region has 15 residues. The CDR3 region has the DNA TGTGCCACGGACGACAGGTCTCAAGCCAAAAACATTCAGTACTTC. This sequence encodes CATDDRSQAKNIQYF.

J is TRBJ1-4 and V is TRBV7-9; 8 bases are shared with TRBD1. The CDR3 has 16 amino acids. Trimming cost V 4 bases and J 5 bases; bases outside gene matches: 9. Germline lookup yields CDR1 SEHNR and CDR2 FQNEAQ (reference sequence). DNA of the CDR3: TGTGCCAGCAGCTCGGGACAGGTCGAAACGAATGAAAAACTGTTTTTT. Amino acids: CASSSGQVETNEKLFF. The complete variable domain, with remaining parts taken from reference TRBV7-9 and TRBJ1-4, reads DTGVSQNPRHKITKRGQNVTFRCDPISEHNRLYWYRQTLGQGPEFLTYFQNEAQLEKSRLLSDRFSAERPKGSFSTLEIQRTEQGDSAMYLCASSSGQVETNEKLFFGSGTQLSVL.

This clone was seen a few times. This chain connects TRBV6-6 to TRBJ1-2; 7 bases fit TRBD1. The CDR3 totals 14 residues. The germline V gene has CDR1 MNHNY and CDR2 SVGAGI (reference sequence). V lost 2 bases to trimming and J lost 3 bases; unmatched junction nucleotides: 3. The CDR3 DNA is TGTGCCAGCAGTTACCTAGACAGGGACTATGGCTACACCTTC. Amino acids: CASSYLDRDYGYTF.

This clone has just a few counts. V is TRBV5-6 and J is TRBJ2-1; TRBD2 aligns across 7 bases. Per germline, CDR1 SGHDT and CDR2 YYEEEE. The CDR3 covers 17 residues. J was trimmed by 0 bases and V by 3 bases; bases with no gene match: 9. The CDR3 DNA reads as TGTGCCAGCAGCTGGGGGAGGGACTACCTCTCCTACAATGAGCAGTTCTTC. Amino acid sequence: CASSWGRDYLSYNEQFF.

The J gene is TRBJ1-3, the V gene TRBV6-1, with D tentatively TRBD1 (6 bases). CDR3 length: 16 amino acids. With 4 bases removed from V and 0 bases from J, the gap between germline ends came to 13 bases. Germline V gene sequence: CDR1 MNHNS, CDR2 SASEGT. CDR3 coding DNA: TGTGCCAGCAGTGGACAGGAGACCCGCTCTGGAAACACCATATATTTT. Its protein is CASSGQETRSGNTIYF.

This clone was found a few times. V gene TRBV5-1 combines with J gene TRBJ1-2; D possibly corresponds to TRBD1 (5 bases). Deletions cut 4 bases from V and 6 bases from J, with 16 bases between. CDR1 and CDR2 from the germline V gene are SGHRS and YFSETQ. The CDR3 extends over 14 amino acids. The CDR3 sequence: CASSLEGRKHGYTF. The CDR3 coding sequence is TGCGCCAGCAGCCTTGAGGGGAGGAAGCATGGCTACACCTTC.

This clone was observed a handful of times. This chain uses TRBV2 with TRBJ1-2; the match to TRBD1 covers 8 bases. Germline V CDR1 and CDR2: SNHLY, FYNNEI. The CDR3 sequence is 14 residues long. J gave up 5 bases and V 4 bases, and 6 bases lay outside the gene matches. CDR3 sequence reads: CASSAQGAKYGYTF. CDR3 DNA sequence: TGTGCCAGCAGTGCTCAGGGGGCAAAGTATGGCTACACCTTC.

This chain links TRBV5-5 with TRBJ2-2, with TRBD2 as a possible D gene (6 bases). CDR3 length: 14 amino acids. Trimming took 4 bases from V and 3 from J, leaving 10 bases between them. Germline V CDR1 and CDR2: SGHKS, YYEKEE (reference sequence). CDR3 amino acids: CASSPRGYTGELFF. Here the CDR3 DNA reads TGTGCCAGCAGCCCCCGGGGGTACACCGGGGAGCTGTTTTTT. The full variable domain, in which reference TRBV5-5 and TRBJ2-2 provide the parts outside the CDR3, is DAGVTQSPTHLIKTRGQQVTLRCSPISGHKSVSWYQQVLGQGPQFIFQYYEKEERGRGNFPDRFSARQFPNYSSELNVNALLLGDSALYLCASSPRGYTGELFFGEGSRLTVL.